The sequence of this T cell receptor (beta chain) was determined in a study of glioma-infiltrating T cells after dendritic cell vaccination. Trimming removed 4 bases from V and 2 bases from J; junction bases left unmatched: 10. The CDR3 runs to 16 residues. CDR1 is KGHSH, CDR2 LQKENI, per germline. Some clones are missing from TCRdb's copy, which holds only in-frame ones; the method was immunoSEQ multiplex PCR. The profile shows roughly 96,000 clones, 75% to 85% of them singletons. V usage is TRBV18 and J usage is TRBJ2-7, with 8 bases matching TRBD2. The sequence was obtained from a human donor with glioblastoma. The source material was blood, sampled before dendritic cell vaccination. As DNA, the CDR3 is TGTGCCAGCTCACAAAATAGCGGGGAGCAAACCTACGAGCAGTACTTC. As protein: CASSQNSGEQTYEQYF.